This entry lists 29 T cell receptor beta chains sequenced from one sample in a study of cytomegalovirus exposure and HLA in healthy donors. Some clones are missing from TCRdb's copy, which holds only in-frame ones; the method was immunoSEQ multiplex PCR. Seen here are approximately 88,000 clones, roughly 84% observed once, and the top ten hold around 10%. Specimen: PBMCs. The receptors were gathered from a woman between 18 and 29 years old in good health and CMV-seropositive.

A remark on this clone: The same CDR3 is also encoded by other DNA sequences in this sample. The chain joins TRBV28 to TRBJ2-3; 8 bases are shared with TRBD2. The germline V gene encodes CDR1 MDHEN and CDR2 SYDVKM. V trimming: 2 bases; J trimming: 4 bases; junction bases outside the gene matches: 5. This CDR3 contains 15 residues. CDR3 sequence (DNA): TGTGCCAGCAGTTTAGCGGGGGGCAGGGCAGATACGCAGTATTTT. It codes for CASSLAGGRADTQYF. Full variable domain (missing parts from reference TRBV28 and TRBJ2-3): DVKVTQSSRYLVKRTGEKVFLECVQDMDHENMFWYRQDPGLGLRLIYFSYDVKMKEKGDIPEGYSVSREKKERFSLILESASTNQTSMYLCASSLAGGRADTQYFGPGTRLTVL.

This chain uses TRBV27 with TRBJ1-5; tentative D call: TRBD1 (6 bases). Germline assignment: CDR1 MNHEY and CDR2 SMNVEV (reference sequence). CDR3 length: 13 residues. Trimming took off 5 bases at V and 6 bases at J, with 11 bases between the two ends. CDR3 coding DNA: TGTGCCAGCAGTGGGGGAGGGGGTCAGCCCCAGCATTTT. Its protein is CASSGGGGQPQHF.

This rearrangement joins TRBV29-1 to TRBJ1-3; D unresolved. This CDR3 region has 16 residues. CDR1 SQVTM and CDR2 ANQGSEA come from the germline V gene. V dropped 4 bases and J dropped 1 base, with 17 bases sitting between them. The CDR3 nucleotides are TGCAGCGTTGGGGCAAGAGACGGCCTTTCTGGAAACACCATATATTTT. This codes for CSVGARDGLSGNTIYF.

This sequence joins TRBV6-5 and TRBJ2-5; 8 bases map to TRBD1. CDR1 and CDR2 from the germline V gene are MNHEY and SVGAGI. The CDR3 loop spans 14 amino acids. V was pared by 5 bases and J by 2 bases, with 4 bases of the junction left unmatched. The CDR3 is CASSQDRAQETQYF. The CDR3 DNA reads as TGTGCCAGCAGTCAGGACAGGGCTCAAGAGACCCAGTACTTC.

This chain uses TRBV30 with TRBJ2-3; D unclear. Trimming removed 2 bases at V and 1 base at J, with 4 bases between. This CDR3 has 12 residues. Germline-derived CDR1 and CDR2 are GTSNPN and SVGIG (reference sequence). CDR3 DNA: TGTGCCTGGAGTTTCGGCACAGATACGCAGTATTTT. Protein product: CAWSFGTDTQYF.

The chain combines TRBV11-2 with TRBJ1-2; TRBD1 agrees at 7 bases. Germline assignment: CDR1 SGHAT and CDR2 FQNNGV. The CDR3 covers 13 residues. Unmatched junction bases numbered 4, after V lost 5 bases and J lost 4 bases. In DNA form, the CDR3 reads TGTGCCAGCAGCCCGGGGACAGTCTATGGCTACACCTTC. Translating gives CASSPGTVYGYTF.

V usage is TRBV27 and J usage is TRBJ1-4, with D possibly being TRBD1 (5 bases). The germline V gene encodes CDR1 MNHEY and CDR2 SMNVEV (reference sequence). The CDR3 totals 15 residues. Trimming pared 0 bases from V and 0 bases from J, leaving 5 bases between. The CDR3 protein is CASSLSGATNEKLFF. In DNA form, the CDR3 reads TGTGCCAGCAGTTTATCAGGGGCAACTAATGAAAAACTGTTTTTT.

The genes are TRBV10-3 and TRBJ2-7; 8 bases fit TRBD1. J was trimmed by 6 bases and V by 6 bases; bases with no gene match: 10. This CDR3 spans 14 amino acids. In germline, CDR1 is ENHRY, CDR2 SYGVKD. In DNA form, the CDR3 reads TGTGCCATCAGATTGGACAGGGCCTCGTCCGAGCAGTACTTC. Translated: CAIRLDRASSEQYF.

As DNA, the CDR3 is TGTGCCAGCAGCTATGGGGCGGGGGCCTCCTACGAGCAGTACTTC. This encodes CASSYGAGASYEQYF. The chain recombines TRBV11-2 with TRBJ2-7, with D possibly being TRBD2 (7 bases). Germline V CDR1 and CDR2: SGHAT, FQNNGV. This CDR3 has 15 amino acids. The V end was cut by 4 bases, the J end by 0 bases, with 13 bases between.

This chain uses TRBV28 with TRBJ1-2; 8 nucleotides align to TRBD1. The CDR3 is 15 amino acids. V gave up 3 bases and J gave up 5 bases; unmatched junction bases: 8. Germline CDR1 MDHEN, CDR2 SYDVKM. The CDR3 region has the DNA TGTGCCAGCAGTTTTTTACCGGGACAGGTATATGGCTACACCTTC. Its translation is CASSFLPGQVYGYTF.

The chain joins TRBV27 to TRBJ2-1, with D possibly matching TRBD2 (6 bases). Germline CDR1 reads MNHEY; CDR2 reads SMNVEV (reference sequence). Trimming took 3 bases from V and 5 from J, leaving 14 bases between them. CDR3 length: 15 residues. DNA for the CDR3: TGTGCCAGCAGTTTGGACTACCAACTACACAATGAGCAGTTCTTC. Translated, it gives CASSLDYQLHNEQFF.

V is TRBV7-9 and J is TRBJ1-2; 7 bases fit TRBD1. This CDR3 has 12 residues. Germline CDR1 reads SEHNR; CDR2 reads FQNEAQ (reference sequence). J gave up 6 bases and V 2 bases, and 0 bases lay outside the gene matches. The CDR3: CASSLQGDGYTF. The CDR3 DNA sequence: TGTGCCAGCAGCTTACAGGGGGATGGCTACACCTTC. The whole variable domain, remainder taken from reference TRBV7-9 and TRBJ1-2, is DTGVSQNPRHKITKRGQNVTFRCDPISEHNRLYWYRQTLGQGPEFLTYFQNEAQLEKSRLLSDRFSAERPKGSFSTLEIQRTEQGDSAMYLCASSLQGDGYTFGSGTRLTVV.

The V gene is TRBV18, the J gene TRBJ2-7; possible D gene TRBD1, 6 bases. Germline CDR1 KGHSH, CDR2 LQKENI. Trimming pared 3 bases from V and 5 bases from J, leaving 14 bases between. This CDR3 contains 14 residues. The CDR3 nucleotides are TGTGCCAGCTCACCTTCGTTCCAGGGGAACGAGCAGTACTTC. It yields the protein CASSPSFQGNEQYF.

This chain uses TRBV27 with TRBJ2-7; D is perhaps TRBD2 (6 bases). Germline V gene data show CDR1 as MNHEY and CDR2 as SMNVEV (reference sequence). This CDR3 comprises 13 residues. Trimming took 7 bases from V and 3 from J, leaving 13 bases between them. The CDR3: CASTATEGYEQYF. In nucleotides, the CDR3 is TGTGCCAGCACCGCGACGGAGGGCTACGAGCAGTACTTC.

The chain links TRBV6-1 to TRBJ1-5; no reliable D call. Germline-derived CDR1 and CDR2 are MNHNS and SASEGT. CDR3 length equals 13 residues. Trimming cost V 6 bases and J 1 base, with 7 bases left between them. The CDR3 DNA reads TGTGCCAGCAGCTACTGGAGCAATCAGCCCCAGCATTTT. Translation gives CASSYWSNQPQHF.

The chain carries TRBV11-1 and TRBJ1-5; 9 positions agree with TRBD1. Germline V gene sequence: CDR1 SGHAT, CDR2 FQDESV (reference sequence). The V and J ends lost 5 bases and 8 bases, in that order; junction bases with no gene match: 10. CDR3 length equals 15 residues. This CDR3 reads CASSAAGTGKEPQHF. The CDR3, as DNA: TGTGCCAGCAGCGCCGCGGGGACAGGGAAAGAGCCCCAGCATTTT.

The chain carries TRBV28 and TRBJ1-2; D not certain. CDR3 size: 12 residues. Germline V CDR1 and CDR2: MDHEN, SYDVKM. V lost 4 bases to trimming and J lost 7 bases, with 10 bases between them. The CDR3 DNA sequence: TGTGCCAGCAGTTCTTCCCTAGGTGGCTACACCTTC. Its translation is CASSSSLGGYTF.

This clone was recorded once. The CDR3, as DNA: TGTGCCAGCAGTTACCGACAGGCGGGCAGTAGTTCACCCCTCCACTTT. Translated, it gives CASSYRQAGSSSPLHF. This chain joins TRBV6-6 and TRBJ1-6; D possibly corresponds to TRBD1 (6 bases). CDR1 MNHNY and CDR2 SVGAGI come from the germline V gene (reference sequence). Trimming shortened V by 2 bases and J by 9 bases, and 17 bases separated the two germline ends. This CDR3 is 16 amino acids long.

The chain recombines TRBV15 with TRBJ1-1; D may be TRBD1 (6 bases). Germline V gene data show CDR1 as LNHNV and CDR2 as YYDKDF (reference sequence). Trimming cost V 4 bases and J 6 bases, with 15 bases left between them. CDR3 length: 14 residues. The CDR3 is CATSIRTVEAEAFF. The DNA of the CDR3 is TGTGCCACCAGCATACGGACAGTGGAAGCTGAAGCTTTCTTT.

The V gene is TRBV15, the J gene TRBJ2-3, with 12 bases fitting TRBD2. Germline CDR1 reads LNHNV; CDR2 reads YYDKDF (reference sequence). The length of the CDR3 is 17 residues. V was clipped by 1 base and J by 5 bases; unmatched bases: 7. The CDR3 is CATSRGASGGGVDTQYF. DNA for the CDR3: TGTGCCACCAGCAGAGGGGCTAGCGGGGGGGGAGTAGATACGCAGTATTTT.

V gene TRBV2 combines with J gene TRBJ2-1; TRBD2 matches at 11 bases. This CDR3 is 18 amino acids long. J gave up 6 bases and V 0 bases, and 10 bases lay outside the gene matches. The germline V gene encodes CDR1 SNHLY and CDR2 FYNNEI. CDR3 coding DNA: TGTGCCAGCAGTGAAGCGCTTATATTAGCGGGGGGGCCCAATGAGCAGTTCTTC. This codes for CASSEALILAGGPNEQFF.

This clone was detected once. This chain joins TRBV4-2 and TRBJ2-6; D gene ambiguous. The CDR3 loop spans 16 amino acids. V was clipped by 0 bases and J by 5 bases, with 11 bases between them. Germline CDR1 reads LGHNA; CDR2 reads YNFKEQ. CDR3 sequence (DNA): TGTGCCAGCAGCCAAGAGGGCCTGTCCAGGGCCAACGTCCTGACTTTC. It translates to CASSQEGLSRANVLTF.

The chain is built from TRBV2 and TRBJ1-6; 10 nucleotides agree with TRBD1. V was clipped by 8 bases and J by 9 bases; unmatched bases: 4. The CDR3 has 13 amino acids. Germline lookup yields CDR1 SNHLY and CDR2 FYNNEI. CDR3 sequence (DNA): TGTGCCAGCCTGACAGGGGGCACTTCACCCCTCCACTTT. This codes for CASLTGGTSPLHF.

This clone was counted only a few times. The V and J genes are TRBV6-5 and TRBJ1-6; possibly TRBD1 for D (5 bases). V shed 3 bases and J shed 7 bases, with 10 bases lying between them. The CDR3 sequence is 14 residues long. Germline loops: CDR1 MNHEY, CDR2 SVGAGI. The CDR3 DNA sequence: TGTGCCAGCAGTTATGCCCGACAGAATTCACCCCTCCACTTT. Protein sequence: CASSYARQNSPLHF.

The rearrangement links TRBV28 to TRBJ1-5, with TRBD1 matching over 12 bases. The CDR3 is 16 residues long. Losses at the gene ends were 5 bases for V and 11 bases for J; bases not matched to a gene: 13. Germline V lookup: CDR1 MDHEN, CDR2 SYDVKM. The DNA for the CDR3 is TGTGCCAGCAGTGCTCCCGCCGGGACAGGGGGCCCAGCCCAGCATTTT. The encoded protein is CASSAPAGTGGPAQHF.

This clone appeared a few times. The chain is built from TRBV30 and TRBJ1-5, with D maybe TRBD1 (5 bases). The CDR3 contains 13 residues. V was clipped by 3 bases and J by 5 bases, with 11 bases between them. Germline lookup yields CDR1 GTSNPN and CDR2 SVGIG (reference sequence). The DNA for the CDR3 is TGTGCCTGGAGCCGGGGGGATCATCAGCCCCAGCATTTT. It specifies CAWSRGDHQPQHF.

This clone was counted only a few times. CDR3 residues: CASRETGWNTEAFF. The CDR3 nucleotides read TGTGCCAGCAGGGAGACAGGGTGGAACACTGAAGCTTTCTTT. V gene TRBV7-2 combines with J gene TRBJ1-1; 7 nucleotides agree with TRBD1. V dropped 6 bases and J dropped 1; count of bases not matched to a gene: 5. From germline, CDR1 is SGHTA and CDR2 FQGNSA. The CDR3 runs 14 residues.

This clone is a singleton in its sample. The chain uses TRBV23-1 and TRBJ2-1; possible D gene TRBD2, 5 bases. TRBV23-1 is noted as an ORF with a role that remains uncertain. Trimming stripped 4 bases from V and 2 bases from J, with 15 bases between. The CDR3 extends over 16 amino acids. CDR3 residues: CASSRDSAKAYNEQFF. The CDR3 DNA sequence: TGCGCCAGCAGTCGGGATAGCGCTAAAGCCTACAATGAGCAGTTCTTC.

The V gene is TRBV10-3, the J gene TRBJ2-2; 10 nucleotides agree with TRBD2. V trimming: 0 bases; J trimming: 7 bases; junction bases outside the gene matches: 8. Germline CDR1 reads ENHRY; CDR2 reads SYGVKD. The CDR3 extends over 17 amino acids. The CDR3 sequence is CAISESEGTSVGGELFF. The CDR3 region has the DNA TGTGCCATCAGTGAGTCGGAAGGGACTAGCGTCGGCGGGGAGCTGTTTTTT.